The rows below give T cell receptor beta chains drawn from one sample of a study of CD8 T cells in ankylosing spondylitis. TCRdb re-derived calls from the 5' RACE reads in MiXCR, one entry per CDR3 protein. This repertoire shows about 310,000 distinct CDR3 sequences, less than 25% found once; its top ten account for about 3.7%. Sequencing was carried out using blood, either unsorted or a sorted T cell fraction (not recorded which). Receptors were obtained from a female donor with ankylosing spondylitis or in good health (not recorded which). Both conserved end residues are part of each CDR3. D genes are given only for firm matches. Not all rows give a size; the values are once, few, many and, for expanded clones, a class.

d_gene | abundance | j_gene | v_gene | CDR3aa | CDR3nt
- | - | TRBJ2-7 | TRBV6-5 | CASSLRGGAVRYEQYF | TGTGCCAGCAGTTTAAGAGGGGGGGCGGTCAGGTACGAGCAGTACTTC
TRBD2 | few | TRBJ2-3 | TRBV10-2 | CASSEPGTRRDTQYF | TGCGCCAGCAGTGAACCCGGGACTAGGAGAGATACGCAGTATTTT
- | many | TRBJ1-1 | TRBV20-1 | CSALHRTRNTEAFF | TGCAGTGCCCTGCACAGGACGAGGAACACTGAAGCTTTCTTT
TRBD2 | few | TRBJ2-7 | TRBV20-1 | CSASRGSGGPHEQYF | TGCAGTGCTAGTCGGGGCTCGGGGGGTCCTCACGAGCAGTACTTC
- | few | TRBJ2-1 | TRBV20-1 | CSARGSLYNNEQFF | TGCAGTGCTAGGGGCAGCCTCTACAACAATGAGCAGTTCTTC
TRBD1 | many | TRBJ2-2 | TRBV7-2 | CASTLDRGRTGELFF | TGTGCCAGCACCCTTGACAGGGGAAGGACCGGGGAGCTGTTTTTT
- | many | TRBJ1-2 | TRBV29-1 | CSVDEDGYTF | TGCAGCGTTGATGAGGATGGCTACACCTTC
TRBD2 | few | TRBJ2-5 | TRBV7-2 | CASSAEQRGVTQYF | TGTGCCAGCAGCGCCGAACAACGGGGGGTGACCCAGTACTTC
- | many | TRBJ2-4 | TRBV12-3/TRBV12-4 | CASTVAKNIQYF | TGTGCCAGCACGGTTGCCAAAAACATTCAGTACTTC
TRBD1 | many | TRBJ1-2 | TRBV20-1 | CSAGDSYGYTF | TGCAGTGCTGGGGACAGCTATGGCTACACCTTC
- | - | TRBJ2-5 | TRBV20-1 | CSAERLSGTADGTQYF | TGCAGTGCTGAGAGACTTTCGGGGACCGCCGATGGGACCCAGTACTTC
TRBD2 | many | TRBJ2-1 | TRBV12-3/TRBV12-4 | CASIGAGGLMGEQFF | TGTGCCAGCATCGGAGCGGGAGGGTTGATGGGTGAGCAGTTCTTC
TRBD1 | - | TRBJ1-2 | TRBV6-1 | CASSRGQGEGYTF | TGTGCCAGCAGCCGAGGACAGGGGGAAGGCTACACCTTC
- | - | TRBJ2-7 | TRBV7-9 | CASSLRTALEEQYF | TGTGCCAGCAGCTTAAGGACAGCCTTGGAGGAGCAGTACTTC
TRBD2 | many | TRBJ2-3 | TRBV5-5 | CASSFLAGGGADTQYF | TGTGCCAGCAGCTTCCTAGCGGGAGGAGGCGCAGATACGCAGTATTTT
TRBD1 | few | TRBJ1-4 | TRBV10-3 | CAISGSDRENEKLFF | TGTGCCATCAGTGGCTCTGACAGGGAGAATGAAAAACTGTTTTTT
TRBD2 | - | TRBJ2-7 | TRBV15 | CATSRVAGGPHEQYF | TGTGCCACCAGCAGAGTGGCGGGAGGACCCCACGAGCAGTACTTC
- | few | TRBJ1-2 | TRBV11-2 | CASSLNPSSTDYGYTF | TGTGCCAGCAGCTTAAACCCCTCTTCGACGGACTATGGCTACACCTTC
- | - | TRBJ2-2 | TRBV4-2 | CASSRWRQGRDTGELFF | TGTGCCAGCAGCCGGTGGCGGCAGGGACGGGACACCGGGGAGCTGTTTTTT
- | many | TRBJ1-1 | TRBV6-5 | CASSYRGGTEAFF | TGTGCCAGCAGTTATAGGGGGGGCACTGAAGCTTTCTTT
TRBD1 | - | TRBJ1-5 | TRBV25-1 | CASSEDRGGQPQHF | TGTGCCAGCAGTGAAGACAGGGGTGGGCAGCCCCAGCATTTT
TRBD2 | - | TRBJ2-7 | TRBV20-1 | CSAVRGRAAYEQYF | TGCAGTGCAGTCCGTGGGAGGGCCGCATACGAGCAGTACTTC
- | few | TRBJ2-7 | TRBV18 | CASSPLFRAPASYEQYF | TGTGCCAGCTCACCACTGTTTAGGGCCCCTGCCTCCTACGAGCAGTACTTC
- | - | TRBJ2-3 | TRBV6-1 | CASSEMYSGDTQYF | TGTGCCAGCAGTGAAATGTATTCGGGAGATACGCAGTATTTT
TRBD2 | - | TRBJ2-1 | TRBV29-1 | CSVEPGGVEQFF | TGCAGCGTTGAACCGGGAGGGGTAGAGCAGTTCTTC
TRBD2 | few | TRBJ2-5 | TRBV7-2 | CASSAGGPLKRETQYF | TGTGCCAGCAGCGCGGGGGGTCCATTGAAGAGGGAGACCCAGTACTTC
- | - | TRBJ2-5 | TRBV28 | CASSLIGGLRETQYF | TGTGCCAGCAGTTTAATCGGGGGGCTGCGAGAGACCCAGTACTTC
- | - | TRBJ1-1 | TRBV19 | CASSPTGMGLTEAFF | TGTGCCAGTAGTCCCACAGGGATGGGGTTGACTGAAGCTTTCTTT
TRBD2 | few | TRBJ2-7 | TRBV12-3/TRBV12-4 | CAISTSGTYEQYF | TGTGCCATATCGACTAGCGGGACCTACGAGCAGTACTTC
- | - | TRBJ1-5 | TRBV24-1 | CATSDFTGQPQHF | TGTGCCACCAGTGATTTTACGGGTCAGCCCCAGCATTTT
TRBD1 | few | TRBJ2-7 | TRBV7-9 | CASSFRDRYYEQYF | TGTGCCAGCAGCTTCAGGGACAGATACTACGAGCAGTACTTC
- | - | TRBJ2-3 | TRBV4-2 | CASSQDWNTQYF | TGTGCCAGCAGCCAAGATTGGAATACGCAGTATTTT
- | - | TRBJ1-4 | TRBV20-1 | CSARGGPGEKLFF | TGCAGTGCTAGGGGCGGTCCCGGGGAAAAACTGTTTTTT
- | - | TRBJ2-3 | TRBV20-1 | CSAGGGSTDTQYF | TGCAGTGCTGGGGGCGGAAGCACAGATACGCAGTATTTT
TRBD2 | - | TRBJ2-7 | TRBV6-1 | CASSKTSGVTEQYF | TGTGCCAGCAGTAAGACTAGCGGAGTAACCGAGCAGTACTTC
TRBD2 | - | TRBJ2-1 | TRBV20-1 | CSATPVELAGWISHNEQFF | TGCAGTGCTACCCCCGTTGAGTTAGCGGGATGGATTTCCCACAATGAGCAGTTCTTC
- | - | TRBJ2-1 | TRBV5-8 | CASSLERGQQFF | TGTGCCAGCAGCTTGGAACGCGGTCAGCAGTTCTTC
- | many | TRBJ2-7 | TRBV20-1 | CSARDLIGDTRGYEQYF | TGCAGTGCTAGAGATCTGATCGGCGATACAAGGGGCTACGAGCAGTACTTC
TRBD2 | few | TRBJ2-7 | TRBV23-1 | CASSQPRTSGSFEPYEQYF | TGCGCCAGCAGTCAACCACGGACTAGCGGGAGTTTTGAACCTTACGAGCAGTACTTC
- | - | TRBJ2-1 | TRBV20-1 | CSARRGYEQFF | TGCAGTGCTAGACGGGGATATGAGCAGTTCTTC
TRBD2 | - | TRBJ2-3 | TRBV20-1 | CSASIAGDADTQYF | TGCAGTGCTAGTATAGCGGGAGACGCAGATACGCAGTATTTT
TRBD2 | many | TRBJ2-1 | TRBV20-1 | CSAPSIAGLRGEQFF | TGCAGTGCTCCCTCTATAGCGGGATTGAGGGGTGAGCAGTTCTTC
- | - | TRBJ2-2 | TRBV4-3 | CASSQDAASRGELFF | TGCGCCAGCAGCCAAGACGCAGCTTCGAGGGGGGAGCTGTTTTTT
- | - | TRBJ2-7 | TRBV30 | CAWSVQTEQYF | TGTGCCTGGAGTGTACAAACCGAGCAGTACTTC
- | - | TRBJ2-3 | TRBV7-7 | CASSAGILSTDTQYF | TGTGCTAGCAGCGCCGGGATTCTAAGTACAGATACGCAGTATTTT
TRBD1 | - | TRBJ1-1 | TRBV20-1 | CSVPQGGDTEAFF | TGCAGTGTTCCCCAGGGGGGCGACACTGAAGCTTTCTTT
- | many | TRBJ2-7 | TRBV20-1 | CSARIANSYEQYF | TGCAGTGCTAGAATCGCGAACTCCTACGAGCAGTACTTC
- | few | TRBJ2-2 | TRBV24-1 | CATGGGGAANTGELFF | TGTGCCACCGGCGGAGGGGGCGCCGCGAACACCGGGGAGCTGTTTTTT
- | - | TRBJ2-1 | TRBV7-2 | CASSFAGLFMDEQFF | TGTGCCAGCAGCTTCGCGGGTCTTTTCATGGATGAGCAGTTCTTC
- | - | TRBJ2-7 | TRBV10-3 | CAIFTEGEQYF | TGTGCCATCTTTACAGAGGGCGAGCAGTACTTC
- | - | TRBJ2-1 | TRBV7-9 | CASSSTGPDSYNEQFF | TGTGCCAGCAGCTCGACGGGCCCAGATAGCTACAATGAGCAGTTCTTC
- | few | TRBJ2-7 | TRBV2 | CASSGDSLRDEQYF | TGTGCCAGCAGTGGGGATTCCCTTAGGGACGAGCAGTACTTC
TRBD2 | few | TRBJ2-1 | TRBV6-1 | CASSLLGGMNEQFF | TGTGCCAGCAGCTTGCTGGGGGGGATGAATGAGCAGTTCTTC